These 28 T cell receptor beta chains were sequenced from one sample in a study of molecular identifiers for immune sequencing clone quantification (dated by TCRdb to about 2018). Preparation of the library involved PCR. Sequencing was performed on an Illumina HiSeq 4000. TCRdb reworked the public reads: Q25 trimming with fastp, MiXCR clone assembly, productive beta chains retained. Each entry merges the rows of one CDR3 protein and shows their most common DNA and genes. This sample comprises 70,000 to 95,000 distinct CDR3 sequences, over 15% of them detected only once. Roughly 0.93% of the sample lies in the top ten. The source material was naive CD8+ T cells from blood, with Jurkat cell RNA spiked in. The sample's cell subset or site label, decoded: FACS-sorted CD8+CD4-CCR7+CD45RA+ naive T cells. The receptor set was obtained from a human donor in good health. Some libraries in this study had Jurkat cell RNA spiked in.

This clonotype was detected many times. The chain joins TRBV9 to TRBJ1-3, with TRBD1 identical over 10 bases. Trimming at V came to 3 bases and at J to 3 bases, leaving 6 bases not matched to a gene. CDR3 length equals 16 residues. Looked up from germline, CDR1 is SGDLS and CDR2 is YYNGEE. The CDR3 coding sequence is TGTGCCAGCAGCGAGACAGGGGGCGCAGATGGAAACACCATATATTTT. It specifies CASSETGGADGNTIYF.

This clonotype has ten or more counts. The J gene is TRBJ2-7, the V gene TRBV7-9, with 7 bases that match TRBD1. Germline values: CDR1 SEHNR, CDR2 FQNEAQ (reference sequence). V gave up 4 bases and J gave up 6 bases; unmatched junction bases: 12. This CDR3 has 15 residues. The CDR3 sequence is CASSSQGTVDSEQYF. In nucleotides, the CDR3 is TGTGCCAGCAGCTCTCAGGGGACAGTAGATTCCGAGCAGTACTTC.

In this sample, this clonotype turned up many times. CDR3 residues: CASTPGGASGNQPQHF. CDR3 in DNA: TGTGCCAGTACCCCAGGGGGGGCTAGTGGCAATCAGCCCCAGCATTTT. V usage is TRBV19 and J usage is TRBJ1-5; 7 bases are shared with TRBD1. V trimming: 7 bases; J trimming: 2 bases; junction bases outside the gene matches: 11. Germline CDR1 reads LNHDA; CDR2 reads SQIVND (reference sequence). The CDR3 extends over 16 amino acids.

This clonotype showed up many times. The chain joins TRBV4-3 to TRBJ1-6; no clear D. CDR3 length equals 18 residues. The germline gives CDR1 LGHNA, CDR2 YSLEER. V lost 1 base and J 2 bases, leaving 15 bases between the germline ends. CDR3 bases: TGCGCCAGCAGCCAAGGCCGGGTGAAAAGACCCTATAATTCACCCCTCCACTTT. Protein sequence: CASSQGRVKRPYNSPLHF.

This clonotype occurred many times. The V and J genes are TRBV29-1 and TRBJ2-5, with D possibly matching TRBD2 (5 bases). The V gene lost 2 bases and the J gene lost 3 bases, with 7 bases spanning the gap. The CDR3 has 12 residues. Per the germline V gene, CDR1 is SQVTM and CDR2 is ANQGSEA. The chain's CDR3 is CSVEFGEETQYF. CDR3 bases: TGCAGCGTTGAATTCGGGGAAGAGACCCAGTACTTC.

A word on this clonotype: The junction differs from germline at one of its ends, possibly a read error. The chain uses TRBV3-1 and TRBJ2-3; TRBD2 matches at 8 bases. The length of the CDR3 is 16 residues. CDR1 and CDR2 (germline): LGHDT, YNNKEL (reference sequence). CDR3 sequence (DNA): TGTGCCAGCAGCCCCGGACTAGCTCGCAAGCCAGATACGCAGTGTTTT. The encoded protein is CASSPGLARKPDTQCF.

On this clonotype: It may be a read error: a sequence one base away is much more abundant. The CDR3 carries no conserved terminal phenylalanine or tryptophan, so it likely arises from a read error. The CDR3: CASSMAGHQPQHY. The CDR3 nucleotides read TGTGCCAGTAGTATGGCAGGGCATCAGCCCCAGCATTAT. The V call is TRBV19, the J call TRBJ1-5; the D gene is possibly TRBD1 (5 bases). Trimming removed 3 bases at V and 5 bases at J, with 8 bases between. This CDR3 has 13 amino acids. The germline CDR1 and CDR2 sequences are LNHDA and SQIVND (reference sequence).

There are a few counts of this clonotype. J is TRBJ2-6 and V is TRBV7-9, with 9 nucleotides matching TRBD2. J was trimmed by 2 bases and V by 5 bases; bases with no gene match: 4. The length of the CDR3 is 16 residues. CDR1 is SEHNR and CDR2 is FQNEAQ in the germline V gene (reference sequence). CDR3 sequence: CASSAGGGAGANVLTF. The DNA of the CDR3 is TGTGCCAGCAGCGCCGGCGGGGGGGCTGGGGCCAACGTCCTGACTTTC.

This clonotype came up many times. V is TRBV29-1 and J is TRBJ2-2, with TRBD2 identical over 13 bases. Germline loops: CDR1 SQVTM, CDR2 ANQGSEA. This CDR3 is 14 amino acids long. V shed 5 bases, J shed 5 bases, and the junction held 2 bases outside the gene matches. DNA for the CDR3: TGCAGCGTTACGGGACTAGCGGGAACCGGGGAGCTGTTTTTT. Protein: CSVTGLAGTGELFF.

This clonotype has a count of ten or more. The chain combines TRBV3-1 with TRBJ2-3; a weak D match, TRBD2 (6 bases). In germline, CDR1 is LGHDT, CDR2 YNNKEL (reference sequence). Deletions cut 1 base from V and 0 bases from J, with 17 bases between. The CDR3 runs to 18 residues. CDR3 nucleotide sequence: TGTGCCAGCAGCCAAGGATCTGGGGGGTACGAAAGCACAGATACGCAGTATTTT. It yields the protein CASSQGSGGYESTDTQYF.

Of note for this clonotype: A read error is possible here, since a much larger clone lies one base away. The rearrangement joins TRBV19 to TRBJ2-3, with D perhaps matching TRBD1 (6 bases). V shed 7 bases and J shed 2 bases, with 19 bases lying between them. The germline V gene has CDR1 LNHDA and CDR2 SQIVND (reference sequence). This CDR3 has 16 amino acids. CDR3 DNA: TGTGCCAGTACCCCTTCTCTGCAGGGGATCACAGATACGCAGTATTTT. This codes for CASTPSLQGITDTQYF.

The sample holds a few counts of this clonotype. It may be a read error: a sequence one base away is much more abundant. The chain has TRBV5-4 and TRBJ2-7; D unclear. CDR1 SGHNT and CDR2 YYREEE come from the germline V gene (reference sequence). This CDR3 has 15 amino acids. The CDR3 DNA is TGTGCCTGCAGCTTGGGTTTCGGCGGAACCTACGAGCAGTACTTC. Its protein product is CACSLGFGGTYEQYF.

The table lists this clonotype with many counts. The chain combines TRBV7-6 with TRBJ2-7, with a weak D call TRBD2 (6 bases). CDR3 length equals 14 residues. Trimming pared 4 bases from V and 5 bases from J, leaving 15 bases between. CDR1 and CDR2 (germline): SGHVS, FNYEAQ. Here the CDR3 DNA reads TGTGCCAGCAGCTCGCCACCGGGGAGGCACGAGCAGTACTTC. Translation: CASSSPPGRHEQYF.

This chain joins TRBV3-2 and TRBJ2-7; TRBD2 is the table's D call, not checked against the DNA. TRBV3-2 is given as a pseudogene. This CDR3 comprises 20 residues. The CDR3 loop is CASSQNQRAAYMGSSYEQYF. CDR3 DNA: TGTGCCAGCAGCCAAAATCAGAGGGCCGCGTATATGGGCTCCTCATACGAGCAGTACTTC.

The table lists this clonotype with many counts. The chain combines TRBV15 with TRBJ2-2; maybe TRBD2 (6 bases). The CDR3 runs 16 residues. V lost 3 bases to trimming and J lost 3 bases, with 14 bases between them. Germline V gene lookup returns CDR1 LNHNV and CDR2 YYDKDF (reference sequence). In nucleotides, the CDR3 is TGTGCCACCAGCAGTATTGGCGGGGCCGACACCGGGGAGCTGTTTTTT. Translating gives CATSSIGGADTGELFF.

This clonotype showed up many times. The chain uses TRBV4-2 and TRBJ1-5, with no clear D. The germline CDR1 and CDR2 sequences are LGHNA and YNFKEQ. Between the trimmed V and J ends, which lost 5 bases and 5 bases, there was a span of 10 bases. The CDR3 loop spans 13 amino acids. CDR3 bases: TGTGCCAGCAGCACCTTTACCCATCAGCCCCAGCATTTT. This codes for CASSTFTHQPQHF.

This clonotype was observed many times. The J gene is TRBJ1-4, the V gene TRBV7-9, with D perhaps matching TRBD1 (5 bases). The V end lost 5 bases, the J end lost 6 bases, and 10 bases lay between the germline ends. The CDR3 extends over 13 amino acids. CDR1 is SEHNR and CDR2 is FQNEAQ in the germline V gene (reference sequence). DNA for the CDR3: TGTGCCAGCAGCGACGGGGCGGATGAAAAACTGTTTTTT. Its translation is CASSDGADEKLFF. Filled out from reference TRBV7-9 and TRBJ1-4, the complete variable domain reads DTGVSQNPRHKITKRGQNVTFRCDPISEHNRLYWYRQTLGQGPEFLTYFQNEAQLEKSRLLSDRFSAERPKGSFSTLEIQRTEQGDSAMYLCASSDGADEKLFFGSGTQLSVL.

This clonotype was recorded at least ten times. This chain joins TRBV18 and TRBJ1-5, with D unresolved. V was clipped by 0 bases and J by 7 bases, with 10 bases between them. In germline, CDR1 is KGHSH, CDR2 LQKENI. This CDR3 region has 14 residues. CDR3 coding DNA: TGTGCCAGCTCACCACCGACCGCAAACCAGCCCCAGCATTTT. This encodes CASSPPTANQPQHF.

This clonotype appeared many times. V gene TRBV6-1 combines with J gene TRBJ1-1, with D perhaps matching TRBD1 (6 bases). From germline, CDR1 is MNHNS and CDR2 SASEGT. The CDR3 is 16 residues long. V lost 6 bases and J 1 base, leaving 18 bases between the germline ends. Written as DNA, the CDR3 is TGTGCCAGCAGCCCCCTGGGCCAGGGACAGAACACTGAAGCTTTCTTT. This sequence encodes CASSPLGQGQNTEAFF.

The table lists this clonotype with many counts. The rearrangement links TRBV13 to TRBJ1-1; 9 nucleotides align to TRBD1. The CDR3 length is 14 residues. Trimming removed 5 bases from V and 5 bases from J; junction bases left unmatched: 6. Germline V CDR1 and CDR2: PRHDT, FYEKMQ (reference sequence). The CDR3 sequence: CASSKGTGRTEAFF. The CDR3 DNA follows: TGTGCCAGCAGCAAAGGGACAGGGAGGACTGAAGCTTTCTTT.

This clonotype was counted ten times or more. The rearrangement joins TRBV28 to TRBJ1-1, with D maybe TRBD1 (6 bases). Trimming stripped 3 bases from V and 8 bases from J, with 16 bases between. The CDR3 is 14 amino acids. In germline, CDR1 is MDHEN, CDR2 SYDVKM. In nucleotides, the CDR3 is TGTGCCAGCAGTTTCTCCGGGGGCTGGGGGGAAGCTTTCTTT. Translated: CASSFSGGWGEAFF.

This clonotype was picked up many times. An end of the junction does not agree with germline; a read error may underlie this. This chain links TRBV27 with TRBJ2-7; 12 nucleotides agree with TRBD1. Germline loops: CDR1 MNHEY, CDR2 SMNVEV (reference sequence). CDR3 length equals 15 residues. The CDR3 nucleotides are TGTGCCAGCAGTTTTGGGACAGGGGGCTCCGACGAGCAGTACTTC. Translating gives CASSFGTGGSDEQYF.

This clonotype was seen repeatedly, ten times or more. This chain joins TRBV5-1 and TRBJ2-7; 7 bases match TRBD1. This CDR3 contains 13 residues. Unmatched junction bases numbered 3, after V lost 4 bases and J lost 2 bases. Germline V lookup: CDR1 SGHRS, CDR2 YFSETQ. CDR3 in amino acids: CASSPGTAYEQYF. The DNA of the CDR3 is TGCGCCAGCAGCCCGGGGACAGCCTACGAGCAGTACTTC.

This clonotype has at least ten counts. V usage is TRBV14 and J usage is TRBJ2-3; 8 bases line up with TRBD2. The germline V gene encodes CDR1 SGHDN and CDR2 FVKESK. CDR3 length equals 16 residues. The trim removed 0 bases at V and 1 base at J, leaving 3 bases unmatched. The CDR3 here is CASSQDLAGRTDTQYF. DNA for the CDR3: TGTGCCAGCAGCCAAGATCTAGCGGGCCGCACAGATACGCAGTATTTT.

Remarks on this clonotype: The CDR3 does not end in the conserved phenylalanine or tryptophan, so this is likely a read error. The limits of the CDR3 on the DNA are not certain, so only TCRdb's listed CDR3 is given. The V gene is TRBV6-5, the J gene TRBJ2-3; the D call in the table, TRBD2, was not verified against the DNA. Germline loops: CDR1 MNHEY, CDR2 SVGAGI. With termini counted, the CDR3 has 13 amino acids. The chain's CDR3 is CASSYSSSGVWYS.

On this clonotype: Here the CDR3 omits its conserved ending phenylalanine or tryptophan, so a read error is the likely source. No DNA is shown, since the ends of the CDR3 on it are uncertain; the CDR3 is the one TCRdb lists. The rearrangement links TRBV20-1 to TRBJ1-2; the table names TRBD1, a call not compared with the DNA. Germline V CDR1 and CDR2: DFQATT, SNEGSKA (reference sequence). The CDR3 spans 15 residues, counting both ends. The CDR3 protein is CSAGKGQDFYYGCTL.

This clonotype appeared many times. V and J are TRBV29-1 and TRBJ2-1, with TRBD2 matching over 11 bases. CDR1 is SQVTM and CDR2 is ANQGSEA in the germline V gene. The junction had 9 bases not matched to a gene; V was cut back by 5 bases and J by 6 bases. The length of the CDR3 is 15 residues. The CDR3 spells CSVSGLAGLLNEQFF. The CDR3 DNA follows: TGCAGCGTTAGTGGACTAGCGGGTCTTCTCAATGAGCAGTTCTTC.

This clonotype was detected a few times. This CDR3 is CASGPAAVDPYNEQFF. The CDR3 DNA reads TGTGCCAGCGGCCCGGCTGCGGTCGACCCCTACAATGAGCAGTTCTTC. The chain recombines TRBV14 with TRBJ2-1; D is uncertain. CDR3 length: 16 residues. V dropped 8 bases and J dropped 2 bases, with 19 bases sitting between them. Germline assignment: CDR1 SGHDN and CDR2 FVKESK.